These T cell receptor beta chains were read from a single sample in a study of identifying expanded T cells in peripheral blood. Sequencing used immunoSEQ multiplex PCR; TCRdb keeps in-frame clones, though not all of them. The data show 80,000 or so clones, about 83% seen once. The sequenced material came from blood. Source of these receptors: a person aged 18 to 75 in good health. The CDR3 runs from the conserved cysteine through the conserved F or W. The D gene is left open where the match is weak. Some rows have no size entry. The others give once, few or many, or a class for an expanded clone.

d_call: .
v_call: TRBV7-8
j_call: TRBJ1-3
clone_size: .
cdr3_aa: CASSLSMGNTIYF
cdr3_nt: TGTGCCAGCAGCTTATCTATGGGAAACACCATATATTTT

d_call: TRBD2
v_call: TRBV13
j_call: TRBJ2-3
clone_size: .
cdr3_aa: CASSLGRGRLAGSWGTDTQYF
cdr3_nt: TGTGCCAGCAGCTTAGGAAGGGGGCGGCTAGCGGGAAGTTGGGGCACAGATACGCAGTATTTT

d_call: TRBD1
v_call: TRBV9
j_call: TRBJ1-4
clone_size: .
cdr3_aa: CASSKDRGQREKLFF
cdr3_nt: TGTGCCAGCAGCAAGGACAGGGGCCAAAGGGAAAAACTGTTTTTT

d_call: TRBD2
v_call: TRBV28
j_call: TRBJ2-3
clone_size: once
cdr3_aa: CASSLFSGRLGSDTQYF
cdr3_nt: TGTGCCAGCAGTTTATTTAGCGGGAGACTCGGCTCAGATACGCAGTATTTT

d_call: .
v_call: TRBV28
j_call: TRBJ1-5
clone_size: .
cdr3_aa: CASSPPGSNQPQHF
cdr3_nt: TGTGCCAGCAGCCCCCCAGGGAGCAATCAGCCCCAGCATTTT

d_call: .
v_call: TRBV6-5
j_call: TRBJ2-5
clone_size: .
cdr3_aa: CASSGGSETQYF
cdr3_nt: TGTGCCAGCAGTGGCGGATCGGAGACCCAGTACTTC

d_call: TRBD2
v_call: TRBV28
j_call: TRBJ2-1
clone_size: .
cdr3_aa: CASSLSGGGVLEQFF
cdr3_nt: TGTGCCAGCAGTTTATCCGGCGGGGGAGTTCTGGAGCAGTTCTTC

d_call: .
v_call: TRBV7-8
j_call: TRBJ1-2
clone_size: .
cdr3_aa: CASSLDRQTGGGYTF
cdr3_nt: TGTGCCAGCAGCTTAGACCGACAGACGGGGGGTGGCTACACCTTC

d_call: .
v_call: TRBV28
j_call: TRBJ2-1
clone_size: few
cdr3_aa: CASSFNLRGGEQFF
cdr3_nt: TGTGCCAGCAGTTTCAACCTTAGGGGGGGTGAGCAGTTCTTC

d_call: .
v_call: TRBV5-1
j_call: TRBJ2-3
clone_size: .
cdr3_aa: CASSLTDTQYF
cdr3_nt: TGCGCCAGCAGCTTAACAGATACGCAGTATTTT

d_call: .
v_call: TRBV6-1
j_call: TRBJ2-1
clone_size: .
cdr3_aa: CASSPQEYNEQFF
cdr3_nt: TGTGCCAGCAGTCCCCAGGAGTACAATGAGCAGTTCTTC

d_call: TRBD2
v_call: TRBV7-9
j_call: TRBJ2-5
clone_size: .
cdr3_aa: CASSTTGLAQETQYF
cdr3_nt: TGTGCCAGCAGCACTACGGGACTAGCCCAAGAGACCCAGTACTTC

d_call: .
v_call: TRBV29-1
j_call: TRBJ2-7
clone_size: .
cdr3_aa: CSVEEVRGAEQYF
cdr3_nt: TGCAGCGTTGAGGAGGTCAGGGGGGCGGAGCAGTACTTC

d_call: TRBD2
v_call: TRBV7-2
j_call: TRBJ2-3
clone_size: .
cdr3_aa: CASSLGLAGGATNTQYF
cdr3_nt: TGTGCCAGCAGCTTAGGACTAGCGGGAGGGGCGACTAATACGCAGTATTTT

d_call: TRBD2
v_call: TRBV6-5
j_call: TRBJ2-1
clone_size: .
cdr3_aa: CASSSLAGGPSEQFF
cdr3_nt: TGTGCCAGCAGTTCCCTAGCGGGAGGGCCAAGTGAGCAGTTCTTC

d_call: TRBD1
v_call: TRBV5-1
j_call: TRBJ2-5
clone_size: .
cdr3_aa: CASSLWTGGQETQYF
cdr3_nt: TGCGCCAGCAGCTTGTGGACAGGGGGTCAAGAGACCCAGTACTTC

d_call: .
v_call: TRBV20-1
j_call: TRBJ2-1
clone_size: .
cdr3_aa: CSAGLRGWKFF
cdr3_nt: TGCAGTGCTGGTTTACGGGGGTGGAAGTTCTTC